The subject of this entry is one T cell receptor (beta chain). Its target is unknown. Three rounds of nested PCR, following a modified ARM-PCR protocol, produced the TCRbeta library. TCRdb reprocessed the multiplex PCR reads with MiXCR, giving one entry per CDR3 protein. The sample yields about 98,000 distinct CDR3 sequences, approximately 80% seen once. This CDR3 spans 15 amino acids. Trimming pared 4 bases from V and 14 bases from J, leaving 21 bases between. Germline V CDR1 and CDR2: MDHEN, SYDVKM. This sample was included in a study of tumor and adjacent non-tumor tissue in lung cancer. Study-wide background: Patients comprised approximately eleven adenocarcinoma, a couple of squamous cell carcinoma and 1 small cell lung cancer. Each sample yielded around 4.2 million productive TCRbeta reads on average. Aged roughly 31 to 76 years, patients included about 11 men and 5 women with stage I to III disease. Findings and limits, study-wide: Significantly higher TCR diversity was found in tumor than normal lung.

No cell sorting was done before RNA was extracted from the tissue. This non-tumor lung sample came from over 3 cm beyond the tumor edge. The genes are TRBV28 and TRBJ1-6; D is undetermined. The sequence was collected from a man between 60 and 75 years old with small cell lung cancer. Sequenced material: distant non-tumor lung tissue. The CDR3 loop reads CASSSGSPYNPTLHF. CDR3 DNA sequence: TGTGCCAGCAGTTCGGGAAGCCCCTATAATCCAACCCTCCACTTT.